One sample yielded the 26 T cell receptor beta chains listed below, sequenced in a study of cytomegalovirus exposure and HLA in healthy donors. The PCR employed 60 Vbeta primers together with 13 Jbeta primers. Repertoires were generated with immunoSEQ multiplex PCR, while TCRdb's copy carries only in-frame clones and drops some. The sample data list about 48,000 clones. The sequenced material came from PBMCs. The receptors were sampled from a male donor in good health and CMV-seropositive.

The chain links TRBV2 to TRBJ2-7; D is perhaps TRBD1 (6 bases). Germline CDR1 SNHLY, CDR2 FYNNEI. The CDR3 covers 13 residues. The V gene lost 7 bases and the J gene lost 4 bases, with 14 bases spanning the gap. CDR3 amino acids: CASNRDTQYEQYF. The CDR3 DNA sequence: TGTGCCAGCAACCGGGACACGCAATACGAGCAGTACTTC. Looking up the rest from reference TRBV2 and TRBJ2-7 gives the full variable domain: EPEVTQTPSHQVTQMGQEVILRCVPISNHLYFYWYRQILGQKVEFLVSFYNNEISEKSEIFDDQFSVERPDGSNFTLKIRSTKLEDSAMYFCASNRDTQYEQYFGPGTRLTVT.

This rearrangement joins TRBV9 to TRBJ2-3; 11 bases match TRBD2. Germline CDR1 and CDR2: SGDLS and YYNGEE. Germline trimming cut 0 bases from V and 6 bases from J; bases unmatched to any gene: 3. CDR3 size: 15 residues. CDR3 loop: CASSVVAGGEDTQYF. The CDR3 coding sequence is TGTGCCAGCAGCGTAGTAGCGGGGGGGGAGGATACGCAGTATTTT.

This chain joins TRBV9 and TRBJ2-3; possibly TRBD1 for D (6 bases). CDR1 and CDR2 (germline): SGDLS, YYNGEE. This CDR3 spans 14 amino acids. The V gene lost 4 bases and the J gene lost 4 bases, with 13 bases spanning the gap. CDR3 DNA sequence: TGTGCCAGCAGCCCTCTAGGGGGTGCAGATACGCAGTATTTT. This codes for CASSPLGGADTQYF.

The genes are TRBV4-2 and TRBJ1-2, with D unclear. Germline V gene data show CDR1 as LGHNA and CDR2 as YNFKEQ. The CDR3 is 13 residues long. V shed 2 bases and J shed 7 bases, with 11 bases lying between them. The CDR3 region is CASSQIPTGGYTF. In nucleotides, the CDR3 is TGTGCCAGCAGCCAAATCCCCACGGGTGGCTACACCTTC.

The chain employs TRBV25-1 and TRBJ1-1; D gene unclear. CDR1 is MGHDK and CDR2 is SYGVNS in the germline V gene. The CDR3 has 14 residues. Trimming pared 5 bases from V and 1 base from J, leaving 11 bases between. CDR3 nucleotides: TGTGCCAGCAGTCCTGCGAACTGGAACACTGAAGCTTTCTTT. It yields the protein CASSPANWNTEAFF.

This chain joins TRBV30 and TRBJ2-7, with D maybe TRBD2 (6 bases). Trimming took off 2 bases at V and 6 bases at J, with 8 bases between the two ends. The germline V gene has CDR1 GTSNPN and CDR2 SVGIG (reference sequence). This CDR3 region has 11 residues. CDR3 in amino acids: CAWSQGGEQYF. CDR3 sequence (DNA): TGTGCCTGGAGTCAGGGAGGCGAGCAGTACTTC. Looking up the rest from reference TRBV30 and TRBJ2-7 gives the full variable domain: SQTIHQWPATLVQPVGSPLSLECTVEGTSNPNLYWYRQAAGRGLQLLFYSVGIGQISSEVPQNLSASRPQDRQFILSSKKLLLSDSGFYLCAWSQGGEQYFGPGTRLTVT.

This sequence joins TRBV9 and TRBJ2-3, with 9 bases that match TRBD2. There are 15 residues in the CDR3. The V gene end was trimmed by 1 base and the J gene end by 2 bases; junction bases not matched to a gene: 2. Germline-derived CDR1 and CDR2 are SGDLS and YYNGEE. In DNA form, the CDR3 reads TGTGCCAGCAGCGTACTAGCGGGGCCCACAGATACGCAGTATTTT. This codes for CASSVLAGPTDTQYF.

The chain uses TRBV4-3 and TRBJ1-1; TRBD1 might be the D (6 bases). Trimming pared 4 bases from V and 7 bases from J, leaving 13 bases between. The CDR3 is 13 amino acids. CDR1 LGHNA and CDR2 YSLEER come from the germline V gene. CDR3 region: CASSLQGGDEAFF. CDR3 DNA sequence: TGCGCCAGCAGCCTCCAAGGGGGGGATGAAGCTTTCTTT.

This CDR3 is CAWTLGTYTEAFF. CDR3 bases: TGTGCCTGGACCCTCGGGACTTACACTGAAGCTTTCTTT. The chain recombines TRBV30 with TRBJ1-1, with D perhaps TRBD1 (5 bases). The CDR3 length is 13 residues. The germline CDR1 and CDR2 sequences are GTSNPN and SVGIG (reference sequence). With 4 bases removed from V and 3 bases from J, the gap between germline ends came to 12 bases.

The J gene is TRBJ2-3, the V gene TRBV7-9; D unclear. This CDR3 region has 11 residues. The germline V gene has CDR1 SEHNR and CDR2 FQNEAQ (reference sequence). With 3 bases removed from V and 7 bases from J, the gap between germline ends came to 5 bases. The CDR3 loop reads CASSFEYTQYF. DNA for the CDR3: TGTGCCAGCAGCTTTGAGTATACGCAGTATTTT.

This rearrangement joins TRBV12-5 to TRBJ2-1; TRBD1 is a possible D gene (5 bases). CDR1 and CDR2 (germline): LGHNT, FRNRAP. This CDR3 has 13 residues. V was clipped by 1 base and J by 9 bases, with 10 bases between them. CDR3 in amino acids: CASGLEGYGEQFF. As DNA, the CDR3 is TGTGCTAGTGGTTTGGAGGGGTATGGTGAGCAGTTCTTC.

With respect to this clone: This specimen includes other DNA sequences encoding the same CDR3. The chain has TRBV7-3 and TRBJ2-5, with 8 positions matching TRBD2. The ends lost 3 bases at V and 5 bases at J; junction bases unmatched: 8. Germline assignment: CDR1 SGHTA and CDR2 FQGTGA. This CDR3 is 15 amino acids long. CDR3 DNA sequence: TGTGCCAGCAGCTTCTCCGGGGGGGCCGGGGAGACCCAGTACTTC. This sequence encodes CASSFSGGAGETQYF.

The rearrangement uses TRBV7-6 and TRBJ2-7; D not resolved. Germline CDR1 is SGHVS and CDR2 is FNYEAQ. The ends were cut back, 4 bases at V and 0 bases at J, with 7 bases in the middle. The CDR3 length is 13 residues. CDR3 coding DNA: TGTGCCAGCAGCTCCTCCCTCTCCTACGAGCAGTACTTC. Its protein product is CASSSSLSYEQYF.

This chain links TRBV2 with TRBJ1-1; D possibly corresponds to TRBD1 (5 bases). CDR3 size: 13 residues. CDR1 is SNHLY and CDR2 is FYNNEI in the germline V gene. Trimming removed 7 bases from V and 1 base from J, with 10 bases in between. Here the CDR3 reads CASKQGRNTEAFF. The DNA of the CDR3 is TGTGCCAGCAAGCAGGGCCGGAACACTGAAGCTTTCTTT.

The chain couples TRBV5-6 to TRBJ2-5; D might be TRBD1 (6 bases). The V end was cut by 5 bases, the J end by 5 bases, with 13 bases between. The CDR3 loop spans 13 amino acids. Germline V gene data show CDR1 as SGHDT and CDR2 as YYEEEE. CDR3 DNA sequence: TGTGCCAGCAGTTTACAGGGTTGGGAGACCCAGTACTTC. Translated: CASSLQGWETQYF.

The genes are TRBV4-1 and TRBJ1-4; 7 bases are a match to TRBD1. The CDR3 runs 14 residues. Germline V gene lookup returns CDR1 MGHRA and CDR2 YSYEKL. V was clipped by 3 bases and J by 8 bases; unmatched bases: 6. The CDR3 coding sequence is TGCGCCAGCAGCCACAACAGGGGAGGCGAAAAACTGTTTTTT. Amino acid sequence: CASSHNRGGEKLFF.

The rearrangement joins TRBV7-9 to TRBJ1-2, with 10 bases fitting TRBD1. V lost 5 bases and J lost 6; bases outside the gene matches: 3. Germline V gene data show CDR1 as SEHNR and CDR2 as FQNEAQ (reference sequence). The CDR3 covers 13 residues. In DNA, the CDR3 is TGTGCCAGCAGCGTCGGGACAGGGGATGGCTACACCTTC. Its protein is CASSVGTGDGYTF.

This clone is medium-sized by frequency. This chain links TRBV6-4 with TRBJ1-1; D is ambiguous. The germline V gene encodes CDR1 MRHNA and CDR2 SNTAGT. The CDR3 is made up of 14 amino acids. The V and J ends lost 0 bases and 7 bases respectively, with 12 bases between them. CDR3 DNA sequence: TGTGCCAGCAGTGACTCGCCGGAGAGCCTTGAAGCTTTCTTT. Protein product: CASSDSPESLEAFF.

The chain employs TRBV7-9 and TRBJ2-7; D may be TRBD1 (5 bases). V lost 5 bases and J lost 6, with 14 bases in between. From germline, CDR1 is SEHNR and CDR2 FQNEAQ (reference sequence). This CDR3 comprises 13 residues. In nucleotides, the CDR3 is TGTGCCAGCAGCCCAAAGGACACCACCGAGCAGTACTTC. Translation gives CASSPKDTTEQYF.

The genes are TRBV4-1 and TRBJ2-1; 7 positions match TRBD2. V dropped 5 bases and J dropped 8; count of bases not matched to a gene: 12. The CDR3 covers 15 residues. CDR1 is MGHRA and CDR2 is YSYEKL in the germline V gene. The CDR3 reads CASSGRGVPLDEQFF. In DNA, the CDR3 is TGCGCCAGCAGCGGACGGGGGGTCCCCCTCGATGAGCAGTTCTTC.

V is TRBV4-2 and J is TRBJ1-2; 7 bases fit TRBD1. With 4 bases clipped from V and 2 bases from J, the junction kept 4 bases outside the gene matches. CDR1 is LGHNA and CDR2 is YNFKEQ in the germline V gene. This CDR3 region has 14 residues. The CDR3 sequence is CASSLGQANYGYTF. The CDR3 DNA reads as TGTGCCAGCAGCCTCGGACAGGCAAACTATGGCTACACCTTC.

The CDR3 loop reads CAWSPAVVRGNGYTF. The CDR3 nucleotides read TGTGCCTGGAGCCCCGCGGTAGTCAGGGGCAATGGCTACACCTTC. This chain joins TRBV30 and TRBJ1-2; the D gene is possibly TRBD1 (6 bases). This CDR3 has 15 residues. Germline lookup yields CDR1 GTSNPN and CDR2 SVGIG (reference sequence). V was pared by 3 bases and J by 6 bases, with 20 bases between.

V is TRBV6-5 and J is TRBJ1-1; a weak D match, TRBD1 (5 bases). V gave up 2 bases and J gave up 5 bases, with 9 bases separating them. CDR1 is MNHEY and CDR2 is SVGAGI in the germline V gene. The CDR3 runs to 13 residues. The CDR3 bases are TGTGCCAGCAGTTACCTCGGGGGTACTGAAGCTTTCTTT. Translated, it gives CASSYLGGTEAFF.

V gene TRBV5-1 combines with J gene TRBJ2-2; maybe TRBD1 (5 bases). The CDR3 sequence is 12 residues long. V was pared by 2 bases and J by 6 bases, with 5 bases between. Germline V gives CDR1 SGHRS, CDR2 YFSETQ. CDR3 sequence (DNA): TGCGCCAGCAGCTTAGGGGCCGGGGAGCTGTTTTTT. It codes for CASSLGAGELFF.

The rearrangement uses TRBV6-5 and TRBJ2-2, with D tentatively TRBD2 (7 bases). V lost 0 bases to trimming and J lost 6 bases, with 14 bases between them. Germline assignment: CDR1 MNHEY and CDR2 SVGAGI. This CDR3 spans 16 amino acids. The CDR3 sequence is CASSYSGGEGAGELFF. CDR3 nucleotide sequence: TGTGCCAGCAGTTACTCGGGCGGGGAGGGGGCCGGGGAGCTGTTTTTT.

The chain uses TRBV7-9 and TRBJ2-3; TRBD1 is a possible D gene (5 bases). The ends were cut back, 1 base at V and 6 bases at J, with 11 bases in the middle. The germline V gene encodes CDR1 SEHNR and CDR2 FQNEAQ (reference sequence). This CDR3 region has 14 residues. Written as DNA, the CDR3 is TGTGCCAGCAGCTTAGTTGAAGGGGTGGATACGCAGTATTTT. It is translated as CASSLVEGVDTQYF.